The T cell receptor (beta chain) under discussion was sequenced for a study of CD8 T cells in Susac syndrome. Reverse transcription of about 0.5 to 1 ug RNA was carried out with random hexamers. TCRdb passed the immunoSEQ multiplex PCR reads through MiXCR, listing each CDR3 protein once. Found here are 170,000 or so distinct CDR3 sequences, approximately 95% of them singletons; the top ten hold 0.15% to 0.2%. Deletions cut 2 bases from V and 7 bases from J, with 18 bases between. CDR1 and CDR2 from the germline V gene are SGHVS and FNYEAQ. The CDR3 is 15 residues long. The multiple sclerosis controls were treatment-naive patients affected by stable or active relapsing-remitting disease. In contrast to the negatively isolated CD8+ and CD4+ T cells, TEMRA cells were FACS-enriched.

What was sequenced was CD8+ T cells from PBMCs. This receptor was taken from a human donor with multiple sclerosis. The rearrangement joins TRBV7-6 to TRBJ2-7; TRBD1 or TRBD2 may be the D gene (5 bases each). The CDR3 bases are TGTGCCAGCAGCTTAAAGGGGCCAGGGCGAGGGGAGCAGTACTTC. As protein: CASSLKGPGRGEQYF.